This is a list of T cell receptor beta chains from one sample in a study of T cell repertoires in cytomegalovirus infection. MiXCR, applied by TCRdb to the reads, yields one record per CDR3 protein. This sample has just over 450,000 distinct CDR3 sequences, with roughly 46% found just once. The antigens for these receptors are not known. Sequenced material: cultured PBMCs, taken from culture after CMV antigen stimulation. The receptors stem from a human donor in good health (CMV status not recorded). Some clones in this sample may be carry-over from other donors' samples. Both conserved end residues are part of each CDR3. The order of the fields is J gene, clone size, V gene, D gene, CDR3 protein, CDR3 DNA. D genes are given only for firm matches. Size values are once, few and many counts, or a class for expanded clones, and some rows have none.

J: TRBJ1-1; size: few; V: TRBV12-3/TRBV12-4; D: NA; CDR3: CASSLSRRAEAFF; DNA: TGTGCCAGCAGTTTAAGTCGGAGGGCTGAAGCTTTCTTT
J: TRBJ1-4; size: NA; V: TRBV7-8; D: TRBD1; CDR3: CASSLDRVREKLFF; DNA: TGTGCCAGCAGCCTCGACAGGGTACGCGAAAAACTGTTTTTT
J: TRBJ1-5; size: NA; V: TRBV19; D: NA; CDR3: CASSQREGNQPQHF; DNA: TGTGCCAGTAGTCAGCGGGAGGGCAATCAGCCCCAGCATTTT
J: TRBJ2-3; size: few; V: TRBV12-3/TRBV12-4; D: NA; CDR3: CASLGGRTDTQYF; DNA: TGTGCCAGCCTCGGGGGGCGCACAGATACGCAGTATTTT
J: TRBJ2-1; size: once; V: TRBV12-5; D: NA; CDR3: CASGLVASAFYNEQFF; DNA: TGTGCTAGTGGTTTGGTAGCCAGCGCTTTCTACAATGAGCAGTTCTTC
J: TRBJ2-1; size: few; V: TRBV28; D: NA; CDR3: CASSTRERSSYNEQFF; DNA: TGTGCCAGCAGTACACGGGAGCGGAGCTCCTACAATGAGCAGTTCTTC
J: TRBJ2-7; size: few; V: TRBV6-6; D: TRBD1; CDR3: CASSYSRTGGDYEQYF; DNA: TGTGCCAGCAGTTACAGCCGGACAGGGGGCGATTACGAGCAGTACTTC
J: TRBJ2-1; size: NA; V: TRBV7-2; D: NA; CDR3: CASSLVSVGNNEQFF; DNA: TGTGCCAGCAGCTTAGTTAGTGTGGGAAACAATGAGCAGTTCTTC
J: TRBJ2-5; size: NA; V: TRBV5-4; D: TRBD1; CDR3: CASSLNNRDRNF; DNA: TGTGCCAGCAGCCTAAACAACCGGGACAGGAACTTC
J: TRBJ2-7; size: NA; V: TRBV4-3; D: NA; CDR3: CASSPTPSSYEQYF; DNA: TGCGCCAGCAGCCCTACCCCTAGTTCCTACGAGCAGTACTTC
J: TRBJ1-2; size: few; V: TRBV7-9; D: NA; CDR3: CASSLVGTSDGYTF; DNA: TGTGCCAGCAGCTTAGTTGGGACCTCTGATGGCTACACCTTC
J: TRBJ1-1; size: NA; V: TRBV6-1; D: TRBD1; CDR3: CASSEDGRDSYLAYEAFF; DNA: TGTGCCAGCAGTGAAGATGGCCGGGACAGCTACCTGGCCTACGAAGCTTTCTTT
J: TRBJ1-5; size: NA; V: TRBV19; D: TRBD1; CDR3: CASSIRDRGFLPQHF; DNA: TGTGCCAGTAGTATCCGGGACAGGGGTTTTCTGCCCCAGCATTTT
J: TRBJ1-5; size: few; V: TRBV19; D: NA; CDR3: CASSGTHNQPQHF; DNA: TGTGCCAGTAGCGGGACTCACAATCAGCCCCAGCATTTT
J: TRBJ2-1; size: NA; V: TRBV19; D: TRBD2; CDR3: CASSIGPSGSNEQFF; DNA: TGTGCCAGTAGTATAGGTCCTAGCGGGAGTAATGAGCAGTTCTTC
J: TRBJ1-6; size: NA; V: TRBV6-6; D: NA; CDR3: CASARISSYNSPLHF; DNA: TGTGCCAGCGCCCGAATAAGCTCCTATAATTCACCCCTCCACTTT
J: TRBJ2-1; size: few; V: TRBV4-2; D: TRBD2; CDR3: CASSPYGEAGGRDEQFF; DNA: TGTGCCAGCAGCCCCTATGGAGAAGCGGGGGGGCGCGATGAGCAGTTCTTC
J: TRBJ1-4; size: NA; V: TRBV9; D: TRBD1; CDR3: CASQGGVGEKLFF; DNA: TGTGCCAGCCAGGGGGGAGTTGGAGAAAAACTGTTTTTT
J: TRBJ2-3; size: NA; V: TRBV7-2; D: NA; CDR3: CASSWRETYTQYF; DNA: TGTGCCAGCAGCTGGCGAGAAACATATACGCAGTATTTT
J: TRBJ1-5; size: NA; V: TRBV5-4; D: NA; CDR3: CASSLRVLQPQHF; DNA: TGTGCCAGCAGCTTGAGGGTTCTTCAGCCCCAGCATTTT